This note documents a single TCR beta chain sequence. The antigen is not known. This entry is derived from a study of T cell responses to AZD1222 COVID-19 vaccine. Study-level results: Repertoire sampling happened only post peak T cell response. Clonal diversity may have been underestimated in mostly white British donors.

Profiling relied on immunoSEQ multiplex PCR, and the TCRdb table lists in-frame clones only, not all of them. This table has about 150,000 clones, 80% to 90% appearing once. This CDR3 is 15 amino acids long. After removal of 3 bases from V and 0 bases from J, the junction contained 4 bases not matched to a gene. Germline V gene sequence: CDR1 SEHNR, CDR2 FQNEAQ (reference sequence). The chain has TRBV7-9 and TRBJ1-1; 7 nucleotides agree with TRBD1. The TCR comes from an adult in good health. The input for sequencing was peripheral blood, taken on day 0 of AZD1222 vaccination. The CDR3 coding sequence is TGTGCCAGCAGCTTGGGGACAGACCTGAACACTGAAGCTTTCTTT. Translated, it gives CASSLGTDLNTEAFF.